This T cell receptor beta chain appears in the sequencing data of a study of prognosis after radiotherapy for stage I lung cancer. The ends were cut back, 0 bases at V and 10 bases at J, with 9 bases in the middle. This CDR3 spans 11 amino acids. CDR1 is GTSNPN, CDR2 SVGIG, per germline (reference sequence). Two rounds of multiplex PCR amplified TCR beta CDR3 from genomic DNA. TRBV and TRBJ genes each had their own specific primers in first-round PCR. TCRdb itself ran the multiplex PCR reads through MiXCR, one entry per CDR3 protein. The sample has about 12,000 distinct CDR3 sequences, 45% to 60% seen once; the top ten hold 20% to 25%. This clonotype was recorded many times.

V usage is TRBV30 and J usage is TRBJ1-1; perhaps TRBD1 as D (6 bases). This receptor was identified in a donor over 45 with non-small cell lung cancer. The sample was PBMCs, taken before or after stereotactic body radiation therapy (not recorded which). The CDR3 reads CAWSVRQVAFF. CDR3 coding DNA: TGTGCCTGGAGTGTGAGACAGGTAGCTTTCTTT.